Sequencing of this T cell receptor (beta chain) was carried out in a study of blood T cells in healthy people across ages. Background on the study: Every two T cells gave about one barcoded beta molecule via template switching.

CDR1 and CDR2 (germline): DFQATT, SNEGSKA (reference sequence). The CDR3 spans 13 residues. Trimming pared 6 bases from V and 1 base from J, leaving 12 bases between. It was with a sample-barcoded 5' primer and a J-beta primer mix that a second PCR of roughly 7 to 12 cycles was run. A single record per CDR3 protein comes from TCRdb applying MiXCR to the 5' RACE reads. The table records roughly 1,500,000 distinct CDR3 sequences, around 36% of them present only once. This clonotype has just a few counts. Collection of 8.5 to 10 milliliters of peripheral blood was performed for each donor. At least 6 million PBMCs were isolated per sample.

Sequencing was performed on blood. V is TRBV20-1 and J is TRBJ2-5, with a possible D match to TRBD1 (5 bases). The receptor's source is a woman aged 30 to 39 in good health. CDR3: CSATTGFQETQYF. The CDR3 coding sequence is TGCAGTGCAACCACAGGCTTCCAAGAGACCCAGTACTTC.